This is a list of T cell receptor beta chains from one sample in a study of cytomegalovirus exposure and HLA in healthy donors. Using immunoSEQ multiplex PCR, the repertoire was profiled, and TCRdb retains in-frame clones only, with some absent. The table lists fewer than 140,000 clones, roughly 73% of them singletons. Sequencing was carried out using PBMCs. The receptors were gathered from a man aged 35 to 55 in good health and CMV-seronegative. Each CDR3 is given with its conserved first and last residue. The D gene is left open where the match is weak. Some rows mark clone size as missing; the rest say once, few, many or name a class of expanded clone.

J gene | clone size | D gene | V gene | CDR3 DNA | CDR3 protein
TRBJ2-4 | . | . | TRBV5-4 | TGTGCCAGCAGCTTGGTAGTAGGGGATCTTAACATTCAGTACTTC | CASSLVVGDLNIQYF
TRBJ2-2 | . | TRBD1 | TRBV18 | TGTGCCAGCTCACCCACAGGGGGCGCGAACACCGGGGAGCTGTTTTTT | CASSPTGGANTGELFF
TRBJ2-5 | . | TRBD2 | TRBV9 | TGTGCCAGCAGCGTCGGGGAGGGAGGGCGGTCTGAGACCCAGTACTTC | CASSVGEGGRSETQYF
TRBJ1-6 | . | TRBD1 | TRBV27 | TGTGCCAGCAGTTCCACCGGGACAGGGGATGGTTCACCCCTCCACTTT | CASSSTGTGDGSPLHF
TRBJ2-2 | . | TRBD1 | TRBV12-5 | TGTGCTAGTGGTTCATCCGGGACAGGACGCACCGGGGAGCTGTTTTTT | CASGSSGTGRTGELFF
TRBJ2-7 | . | . | TRBV5-6 | TGTGCCAGCAGCTTGGGGACAACTGAGCAGTACTTC | CASSLGTTEQYF
TRBJ2-3 | . | . | TRBV7-2 | TGTGCCAGCAGCTTACCGGAGGGGGCCCAGGGAGATACGCAGTATTTT | CASSLPEGAQGDTQYF
TRBJ1-6 | . | . | TRBV4-1 | TGCGCCAGCAGCCAAGAACCAGGGAGGTATTCACCCCTCCACTTT | CASSQEPGRYSPLHF
TRBJ2-3 | . | TRBD2 | TRBV5-8 | TGTGCCAGCAGCTCGTCTAGCGGACTCAGCACAGATACGCAGTATTTT | CASSSSSGLSTDTQYF
TRBJ2-2 | . | . | TRBV27 | TGTGCCAGCAGTTTATACGGCGGGGAGCTGTTTTTT | CASSLYGGELFF
TRBJ2-1 | . | TRBD2 | TRBV13 | TGTGCCAGCAGCTTAGGGGGAGCGGGGACCTCCTACAATGAGCAGTTCTTC | CASSLGGAGTSYNEQFF
TRBJ2-7 | . | TRBD1 | TRBV18 | TGTGCCAGCTCAGAAGGACAGGCCACCTACGAGCAGTACTTC | CASSEGQATYEQYF
TRBJ2-1 | once | TRBD1 | TRBV7-2 | TGTGCCAGCAGCTTAGAAGGGACAGCAAATGAGCAGTTCTTC | CASSLEGTANEQFF
TRBJ1-1 | once | . | TRBV2 | TGTGCCAGCAGCCTGGAATTTGGACACCCTCAGGGGGCTTTCTTT | CASSLEFGHPQGAFF
TRBJ2-3 | few | . | TRBV7-7 | TGTGCCAGCAGCTTAGGGCAGGGCCGCACAGATACGCAGTATTTT | CASSLGQGRTDTQYF
TRBJ1-1 | . | . | TRBV5-1 | TGCGCCAGCAGCTTGGTGGGGAGAGGGACTGAAGCTTTCTTT | CASSLVGRGTEAFF
TRBJ2-5 | . | . | TRBV7-2 | TGTGCCAGCACGAATGGTGGACAATGGATGGAGACCCAGTACTTC | CASTNGGQWMETQYF
TRBJ2-2 | . | TRBD1 | TRBV6-1 | TGTGCCAGCAGAGCCGGGACAGGGAACGGGGAGCTGTTTTTT | CASRAGTGNGELFF
TRBJ2-3 | . | TRBD2 | TRBV4-1 | TGCGCCAGCAGCCAAGGGGGCGGGGGGGGCGCCACAGATACGCAGTATTTT | CASSQGGGGGATDTQYF
TRBJ2-7 | few | . | TRBV10-3 | TGTGCCATCAGCGACAGGCACGAGCAGTACTTC | CAISDRHEQYF
TRBJ2-6 | . | . | TRBV5-1 | TGCGCCAGCAGCTCCTTGGGCCCTGGGGCCAACGTCCTGACTTTC | CASSSLGPGANVLTF
TRBJ2-3 | . | TRBD1 | TRBV2 | TGTGCCAGCAGCGCCCTGTCGACCGGGACAGTCACAGATACGCAGTATTTT | CASSALSTGTVTDTQYF
TRBJ2-3 | . | TRBD2 | TRBV13 | TGTGCCAGCAGCTTAGTGGGACTAGCGGGGATCACAGATACGCAGTATTTT | CASSLVGLAGITDTQYF
TRBJ2-5 | . | TRBD2 | TRBV5-4 | TGTGCCAGCAGCTTGGCTTACCGGGGGGAAGAGACCCAGTACTTC | CASSLAYRGEETQYF
TRBJ1-2 | . | TRBD1 | TRBV5-1 | TGCGCCAGCAGCACAGAACCGACAGGGGTCTATGGCTACACCTTC | CASSTEPTGVYGYTF
TRBJ2-3 | once | . | TRBV5-4 | TGTGCCAGCAGCTTACAGGGAGGGGGCACAGATACGCAGTATTTT | CASSLQGGGTDTQYF
TRBJ2-5 | . | . | TRBV28 | TGTGCCAGCAGTTTAGTACTAGCTCAAGAGACCCAGTACTTC | CASSLVLAQETQYF
TRBJ2-1 | . | . | TRBV5-1 | TGCGCCAGCAGCTTGGTAGCAGGGAACAATGAGCAGTTCTTC | CASSLVAGNNEQFF
TRBJ2-2 | . | TRBD2 | TRBV6-1 | TGTGCCTCCCGGGAGGGAGGCGACACCGGGGAGCTGTTTTTT | CASREGGDTGELFF
TRBJ2-7 | . | . | TRBV7-2 | TGTGCCAGCAGCTTATCCCGGTCCTACGAGCAGTACTTC | CASSLSRSYEQYF
TRBJ1-2 | once | . | TRBV23-1 | TGCGCCAGCAGTCCACAGCCCTATGGCTACACCTTC | CASSPQPYGYTF
TRBJ1-2 | . | TRBD1 | TRBV7-9 | TGTGCCAGCAGCTCCGCTGACAGGGGCCGAGCTAACTATGGCTACACCTTC | CASSSADRGRANYGYTF
TRBJ1-4 | . | . | TRBV6-1 | TGTGCCAGCAATTGGGGCACCTTTAATGAAAAACTGTTTTTT | CASNWGTFNEKLFF
TRBJ2-7 | . | . | TRBV2 | TGTGCCAGCAGTGAACAGAGGTCCTACGAGCAGTACTTC | CASSEQRSYEQYF
TRBJ2-2 | . | TRBD1 | TRBV5-1 | TGCGCCAGCAGCCCGAGGGGACAGGGGGCCGGGGAGCTGTTTTTT | CASSPRGQGAGELFF
TRBJ2-7 | . | TRBD1 | TRBV11-3 | TGTGCCAGCAGCAGACAGGGGGATATCAACGAGCAGTACTTC | CASSRQGDINEQYF
TRBJ2-1 | . | . | TRBV5-6 | TGTGCCAGCTTCTCCCAGGCCGAGCAGTTCTTC | CASFSQAEQFF
TRBJ1-2 | once | . | TRBV5-1 | TGCGCCAGCGGACTGGATCGGCGGAACCATGGCTACACCTTC | CASGLDRRNHGYTF
TRBJ2-7 | once | . | TRBV5-1 | TGCGCCAGCAGCTTGGGGGGAGGAGGGTACTACGAGCAGTACTTC | CASSLGGGGYYEQYF
TRBJ1-1 | few | TRBD1 | TRBV6-5 | TGTGCCAGCAGTCAGCCACGGGACAGGTCCACTGAAGCTTTCTTT | CASSQPRDRSTEAFF
TRBJ1-6 | . | . | TRBV6-6 | TGTGCCAGCAGTCCCCTCGGGTCCACAAATTCACCCCTCCACTTT | CASSPLGSTNSPLHF
TRBJ1-1 | . | TRBD1 | TRBV7-8 | TGTGCCAGCAGCTTAGCCAGACAGGGGGCAGGAAACACTGAAGCTTTCTTT | CASSLARQGAGNTEAFF
TRBJ1-1 | few | TRBD1 | TRBV6-6 | TGTGCCAGCAGTTACGGACAGGGTCACACTGAAGCTTTCTTT | CASSYGQGHTEAFF
TRBJ2-5 | few | TRBD2 | TRBV6-1 | TGTGCCAGCAGTGACTTTACTAGCGGGGGCCAAGAGACCCAGTACTTC | CASSDFTSGGQETQYF
TRBJ2-3 | . | TRBD2 | TRBV6-6 | TGTGCCAGTCACTCAGCGGGGGGGGGCACAGATACGCAGTATTTT | CASHSAGGGTDTQYF
TRBJ1-5 | once | . | TRBV9 | TGTGCCAGCAGCGCGCAAGGATTGGGCTCGAAGCAGCCCCAGCATTTT | CASSAQGLGSKQPQHF
TRBJ1-2 | . | TRBD1 | TRBV29-1 | TGCAGCACGGGACAGGGTAGGAACTATGGCTACACCTTC | CSTGQGRNYGYTF
TRBJ1-1 | few | TRBD1 | TRBV7-9 | TGTGCCAGCAGCGACAGGGGGGGGAACACTGAAGCTTTCTTT | CASSDRGGNTEAFF
TRBJ1-1 | . | . | TRBV6-5 | TGTGCCAGCAGTTCCCCGGGCACCCGAGGGAGCACTGAAGCTTTCTTT | CASSSPGTRGSTEAFF
TRBJ2-7 | . | . | TRBV27 | TGTGCCAGCAGCGAAGGGGCCTTCTACGAGCAGTACTTC | CASSEGAFYEQYF
TRBJ2-7 | . | TRBD2 | TRBV11-2 | TGTGCCAGCAGTGCACAACTAGCGGGGGCCGACGAGCAGTACTTC | CASSAQLAGADEQYF
TRBJ2-4 | . | TRBD2 | TRBV9 | TGTGCCAGCAGCCCCGTGGGGGGGGAAAACATTCAGTACTTC | CASSPVGGENIQYF
TRBJ1-1 | . | . | TRBV2 | TGTGCCAGCAGTGAATGGGGCAGAATGAACACTGAAGCTTTCTTT | CASSEWGRMNTEAFF
TRBJ2-5 | . | TRBD1 | TRBV7-2 | TGTGCCAGCAGCTTATTGTTTGGTCAGGGGGCGAAAGAGACCCAGTACTTC | CASSLLFGQGAKETQYF
TRBJ2-1 | . | TRBD2 | TRBV2 | TGTGCCAGCAGTTTACCAAGGACTAGCGGGGGGGTGCTCTACAATGAGCAGTTCTTC | CASSLPRTSGGVLYNEQFF
TRBJ1-5 | . | TRBD1 | TRBV5-1 | TGCGCCAGCAGCCCGGGACAGGGGAACCAGCCCCAGCATTTT | CASSPGQGNQPQHF